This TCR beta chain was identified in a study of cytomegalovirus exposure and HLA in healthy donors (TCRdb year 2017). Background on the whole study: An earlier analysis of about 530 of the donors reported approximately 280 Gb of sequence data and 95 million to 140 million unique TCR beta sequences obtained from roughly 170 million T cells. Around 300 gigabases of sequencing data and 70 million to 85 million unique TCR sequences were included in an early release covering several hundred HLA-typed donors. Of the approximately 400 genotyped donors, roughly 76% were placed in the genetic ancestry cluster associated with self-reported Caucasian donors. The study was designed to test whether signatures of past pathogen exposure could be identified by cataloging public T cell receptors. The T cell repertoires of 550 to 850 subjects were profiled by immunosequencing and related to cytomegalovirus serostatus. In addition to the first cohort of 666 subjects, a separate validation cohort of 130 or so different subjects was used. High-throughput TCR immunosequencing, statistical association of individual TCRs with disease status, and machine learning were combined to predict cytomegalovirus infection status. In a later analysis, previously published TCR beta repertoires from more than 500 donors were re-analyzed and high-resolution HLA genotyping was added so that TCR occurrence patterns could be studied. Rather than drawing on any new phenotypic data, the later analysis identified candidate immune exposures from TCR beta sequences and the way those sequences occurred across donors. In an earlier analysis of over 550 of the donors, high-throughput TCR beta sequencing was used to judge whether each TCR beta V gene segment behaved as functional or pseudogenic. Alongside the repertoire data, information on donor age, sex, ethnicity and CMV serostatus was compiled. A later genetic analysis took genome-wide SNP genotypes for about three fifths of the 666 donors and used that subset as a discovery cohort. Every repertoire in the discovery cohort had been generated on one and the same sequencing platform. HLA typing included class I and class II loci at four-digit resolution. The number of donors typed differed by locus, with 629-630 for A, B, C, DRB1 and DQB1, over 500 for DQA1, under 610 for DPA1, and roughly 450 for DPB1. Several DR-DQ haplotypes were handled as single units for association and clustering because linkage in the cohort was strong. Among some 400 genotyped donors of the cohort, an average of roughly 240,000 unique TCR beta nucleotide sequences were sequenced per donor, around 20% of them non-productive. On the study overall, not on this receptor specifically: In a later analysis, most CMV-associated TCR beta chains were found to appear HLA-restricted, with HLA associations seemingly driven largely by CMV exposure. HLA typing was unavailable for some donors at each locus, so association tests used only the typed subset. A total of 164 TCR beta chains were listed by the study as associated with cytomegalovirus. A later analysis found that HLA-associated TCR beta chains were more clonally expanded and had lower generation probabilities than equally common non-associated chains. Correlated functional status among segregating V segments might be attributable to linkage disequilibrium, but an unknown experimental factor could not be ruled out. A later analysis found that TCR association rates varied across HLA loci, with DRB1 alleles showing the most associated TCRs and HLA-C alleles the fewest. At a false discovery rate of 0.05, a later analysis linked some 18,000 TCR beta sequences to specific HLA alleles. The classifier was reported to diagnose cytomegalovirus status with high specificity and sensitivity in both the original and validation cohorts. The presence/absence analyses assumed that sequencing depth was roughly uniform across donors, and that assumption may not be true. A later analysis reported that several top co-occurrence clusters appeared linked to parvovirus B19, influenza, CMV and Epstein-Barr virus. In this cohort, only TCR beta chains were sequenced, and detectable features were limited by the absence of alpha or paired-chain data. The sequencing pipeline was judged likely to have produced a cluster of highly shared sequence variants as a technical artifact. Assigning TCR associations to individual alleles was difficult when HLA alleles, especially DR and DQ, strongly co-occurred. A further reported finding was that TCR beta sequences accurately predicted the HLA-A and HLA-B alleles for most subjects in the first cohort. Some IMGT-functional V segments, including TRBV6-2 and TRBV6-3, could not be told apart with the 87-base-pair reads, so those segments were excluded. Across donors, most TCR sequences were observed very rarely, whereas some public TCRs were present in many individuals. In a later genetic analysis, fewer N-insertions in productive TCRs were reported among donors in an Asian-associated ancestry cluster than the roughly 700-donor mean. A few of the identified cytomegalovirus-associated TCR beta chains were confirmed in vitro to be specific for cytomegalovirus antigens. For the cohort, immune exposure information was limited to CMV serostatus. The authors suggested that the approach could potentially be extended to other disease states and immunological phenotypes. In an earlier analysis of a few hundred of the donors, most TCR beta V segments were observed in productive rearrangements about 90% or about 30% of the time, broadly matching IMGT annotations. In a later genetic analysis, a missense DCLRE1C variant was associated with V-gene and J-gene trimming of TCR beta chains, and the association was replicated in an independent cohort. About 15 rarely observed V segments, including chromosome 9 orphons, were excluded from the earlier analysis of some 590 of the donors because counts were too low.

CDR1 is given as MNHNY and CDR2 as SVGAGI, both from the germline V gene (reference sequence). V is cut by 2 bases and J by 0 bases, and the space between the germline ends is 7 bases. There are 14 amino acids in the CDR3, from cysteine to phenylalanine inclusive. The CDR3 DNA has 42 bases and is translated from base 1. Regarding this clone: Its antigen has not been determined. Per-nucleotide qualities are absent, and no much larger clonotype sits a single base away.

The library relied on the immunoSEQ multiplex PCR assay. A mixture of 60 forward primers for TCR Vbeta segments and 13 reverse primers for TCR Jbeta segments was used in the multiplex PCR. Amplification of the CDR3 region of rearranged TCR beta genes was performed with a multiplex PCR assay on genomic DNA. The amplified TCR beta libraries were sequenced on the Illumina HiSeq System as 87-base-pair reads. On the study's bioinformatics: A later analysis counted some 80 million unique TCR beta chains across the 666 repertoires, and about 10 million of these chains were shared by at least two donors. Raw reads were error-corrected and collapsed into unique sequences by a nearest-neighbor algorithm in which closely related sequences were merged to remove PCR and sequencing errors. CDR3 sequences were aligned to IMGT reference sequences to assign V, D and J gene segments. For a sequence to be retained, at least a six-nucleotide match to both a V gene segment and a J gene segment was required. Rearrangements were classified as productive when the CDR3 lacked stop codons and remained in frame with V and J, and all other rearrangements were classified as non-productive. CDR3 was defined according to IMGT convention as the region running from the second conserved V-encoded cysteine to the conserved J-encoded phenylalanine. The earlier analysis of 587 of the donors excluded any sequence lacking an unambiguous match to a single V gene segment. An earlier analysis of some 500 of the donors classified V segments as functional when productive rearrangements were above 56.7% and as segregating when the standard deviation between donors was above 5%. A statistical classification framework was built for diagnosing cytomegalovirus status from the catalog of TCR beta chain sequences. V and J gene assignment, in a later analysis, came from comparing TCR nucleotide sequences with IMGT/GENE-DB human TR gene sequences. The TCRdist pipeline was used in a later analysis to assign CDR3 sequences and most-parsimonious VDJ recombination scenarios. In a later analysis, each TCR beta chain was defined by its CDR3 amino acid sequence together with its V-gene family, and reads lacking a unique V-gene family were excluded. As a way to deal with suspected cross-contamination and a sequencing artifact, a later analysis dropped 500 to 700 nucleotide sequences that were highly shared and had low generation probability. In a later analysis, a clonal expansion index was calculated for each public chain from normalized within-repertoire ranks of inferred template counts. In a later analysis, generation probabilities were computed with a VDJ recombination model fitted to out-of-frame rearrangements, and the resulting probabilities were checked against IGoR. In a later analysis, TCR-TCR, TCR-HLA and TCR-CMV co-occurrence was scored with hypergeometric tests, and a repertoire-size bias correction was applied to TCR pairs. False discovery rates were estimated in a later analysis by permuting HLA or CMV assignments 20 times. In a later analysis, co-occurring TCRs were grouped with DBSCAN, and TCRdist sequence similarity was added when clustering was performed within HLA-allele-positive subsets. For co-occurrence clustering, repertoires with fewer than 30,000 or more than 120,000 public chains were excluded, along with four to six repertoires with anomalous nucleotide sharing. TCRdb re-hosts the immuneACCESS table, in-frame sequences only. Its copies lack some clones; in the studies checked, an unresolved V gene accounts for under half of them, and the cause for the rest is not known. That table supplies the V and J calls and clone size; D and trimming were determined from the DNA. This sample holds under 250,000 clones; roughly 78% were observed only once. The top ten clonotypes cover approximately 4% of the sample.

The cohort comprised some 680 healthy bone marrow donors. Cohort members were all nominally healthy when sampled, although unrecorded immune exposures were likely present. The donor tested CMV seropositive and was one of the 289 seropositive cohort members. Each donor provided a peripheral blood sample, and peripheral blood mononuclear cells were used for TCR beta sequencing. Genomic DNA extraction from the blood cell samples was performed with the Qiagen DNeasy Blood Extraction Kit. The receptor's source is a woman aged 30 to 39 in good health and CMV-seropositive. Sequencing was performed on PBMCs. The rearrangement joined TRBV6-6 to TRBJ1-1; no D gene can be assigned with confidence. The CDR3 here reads CASSYRGLNTEAFF. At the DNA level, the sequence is TGTGCCAGCAGTTACCGTGGCCTGAACACTGAAGCTTTCTTT.